The present TCR beta chain was sequenced within a study of cytomegalovirus exposure and HLA in healthy donors. This clone was seen a few times. PCR was performed using 60 Vbeta and 13 Jbeta primers. Repertoires were generated with immunoSEQ multiplex PCR, while TCRdb's copy carries only in-frame clones and drops some. The repertoire includes around 67,000 clones, approximately 77% of them detected once, and more than 7% sits in the top ten. The CDR3 spans 16 residues. This chain connects TRBV12-2 to TRBJ1-5. TRBV12-2 is tagged as a pseudogene. This receptor was taken from a woman between 25 and 40 years old in good health and CMV-seropositive. The specimen was PBMCs. The CDR3 DNA reads TGTGCAAGTCGCCCGCGGGGAGAAAATAGCAATCAGCCCCAGCATTTT. Encoded protein: CASRPRGENSNQPQHF.